Described below is a single T cell receptor (beta chain) sequence and its context. Its antigen is not identified. The method was immunoSEQ multiplex PCR; TCRdb's version includes in-frame clones alone and lacks a portion of them. The sample lists about 2,500 clones, 84% occurring once. Patients had resection in Japan or China between 2014 and 2017. Two lung cancer pathologists independently confirmed each histologic diagnosis. The CDR3 contains 13 residues. The V and J ends lost 4 bases and 0 bases respectively, with 7 bases between them. The V gene's germline CDR1 is SQVTM and CDR2 ANQGSEA. The entry originates in a study of immune evolution from preneoplasia to lung adenocarcinoma. Study findings and constraints: Normal lung had the highest top T cell clone frequencies. Later-stage lesions seemingly showed higher T cell density and diversity than normal lung.

The sequencing sample was made of FFPE adjacent normal lung tissue. The V call is TRBV29-1, the J call TRBJ1-5, with D perhaps TRBD1 (5 bases). This receptor was identified in an older person with lung adenocarcinoma. CDR3 loop: CSVVTDSNQPQHF. CDR3 in DNA: TGCAGCGTTGTGACAGATAGCAATCAGCCCCAGCATTTT.